This T cell receptor beta chain was identified in a study of cytomegalovirus exposure and HLA in healthy donors. Study at large: Out of about 410 genotyped donors, roughly 80% belonged to the Caucasian-associated ancestry cluster. Study-wide results and caveats: Highly shared sequence variants in one cluster were likely a sequencing artifact.

The CDR3 contains 16 residues. V was clipped by 7 bases and J by 6 bases; unmatched bases: 12. Germline V CDR1 and CDR2: SGHTA, FQGNSA. With regard to this clone: Its cognate antigen is unknown.

The PCR made use of 60 Vbeta and 13 Jbeta primers. The method was immunoSEQ multiplex PCR; TCRdb's version includes in-frame clones alone and lacks a portion of them. Here the sample spans more than 150,000 clones, over 80% being singletons. The chain has TRBV7-2 and TRBJ2-2; 9 bases fit TRBD2. The sample consisted of PBMCs. This receptor was obtained from a man aged 50-60 years in good health and CMV-seronegative. The CDR3 bases are TGTGCCAGCACCAAGGGGGCGGGGGGGGAGGCCGGGGAGCTGTTTTTT. This translates into CASTKGAGGEAGELFF.